The rows below give T cell receptor beta chains drawn from one sample of a study of response to subunit inactivated influenza vaccine. Via MiXCR, TCRdb re-called the RT-PCR reads, giving one row per CDR3 protein. The data contain 500,000 to 600,000 distinct CDR3 sequences, approximately 15% of them singletons. Here the sequenced sample was CD4+ T cells sorted from PBMCs, taken about 24 months after vaccination. The receptors come from a man aged 50 to 69 who received an inactivated influenza vaccine. Both conserved end residues are part of each CDR3. D genes are given only for firm matches. Clone size is stated in some rows and not others, as once, few, many or a class when expanded.

v_gene	d_gene	j_gene	abundance	CDR3nt	CDR3aa
TRBV12-3/TRBV12-4	NA	TRBJ2-1	few	TGTGCCAGCAGTTTAACCGGGACAAGTGCCCCGGTGCAGTTCTTC	CASSLTGTSAPVQFF
TRBV21-1	NA	TRBJ2-4	NA	TGTGCCAGCAGCAAATCCGGAAGTTCAGCCAAAAACATTCAGTACTTC	CASSKSGSSAKNIQYF
TRBV29-1	NA	TRBJ1-2	few	TGCAGCGTTGATAGGGTTGGAGACTATGGCTACACCTTC	CSVDRVGDYGYTF
TRBV5-4	NA	TRBJ2-1	NA	TGTGCCAGCAGCCCCGCGGGTTGGCGGCAAAACAATGAGCAGTTCTTC	CASSPAGWRQNNEQFF
TRBV6-1	TRBD1	TRBJ2-7	NA	TGTGCCAGCAGACTACAGGGGAACTCCTACGAGCAGTACTTC	CASRLQGNSYEQYF
TRBV30	NA	TRBJ2-3	few	TGTGCCTGGGGCGCAAAGAAAGGGACCACAGATACGCAGTATTTT	CAWGAKKGTTDTQYF
TRBV6-2/TRBV6-3	NA	TRBJ2-2	NA	TGTGCCAGCAGCCTCGGCAGCGGGACCGGGGAGCTGTTTTTT	CASSLGSGTGELFF
TRBV9	TRBD2	TRBJ2-1	NA	TGTGCCAGCAGCGTAGCGTCTAGCGGGAGTAATGAGCAGTTCTTC	CASSVASSGSNEQFF
TRBV5-1	NA	TRBJ2-1	few	TGCGCCAGCAGCCCCGGCCAGGGGAGGTACAATGAGCAGTTCTTC	CASSPGQGRYNEQFF
TRBV6-1	NA	TRBJ1-5	few	TGTGCCACCTCACTGAGGCAGAGCAATCAGCCCCAGCATTTT	CATSLRQSNQPQHF
TRBV29-1	NA	TRBJ2-1	few	TGCAGCGTCCCCAGGGGGGAGGGGGGCAATGAGCAGTTCTTC	CSVPRGEGGNEQFF
TRBV28	NA	TRBJ2-2	NA	TGTGCCAGCACCCGGGGGGCGATCGACACCGGGGAGCTGTTTTTT	CASTRGAIDTGELFF
TRBV11-2	NA	TRBJ2-2	once	TGTGCCAGCAGCGCAGTCGTGGGATCCGGGGAGCTGTTTTTT	CASSAVVGSGELFF
TRBV29-1	TRBD1	TRBJ1-5	few	TGCAGCGCAGGACAGGGGGCCAATCAGCCCCAGCATTTT	CSAGQGANQPQHF
TRBV5-1	TRBD2	TRBJ2-2	NA	TGCGCCAGCAGCTCCGGGACTAGGAGGGGCACCGGGGAGCTGTTTTTT	CASSSGTRRGTGELFF
TRBV20-1	NA	TRBJ1-5	NA	TGCAGTGCTAGAGCATTAGGGGGGCCCCAGCATTTT	CSARALGGPQHF
TRBV6-1	NA	TRBJ1-4	few	TGTGCCAGCAGTGCCCTCCTACAGGGCGAGGAAAAACTGTTTTTT	CASSALLQGEEKLFF
TRBV20-1	NA	TRBJ2-7	NA	TGCAGTGCAGGGCGGCCCCCAACAGGGATCTACGAGCAGTACTTC	CSAGRPPTGIYEQYF
TRBV7-2	NA	TRBJ2-3	few	TGTGCCAGCAGCTTAGGTGGGACAACTAGCACAGATACGCAGTATTTT	CASSLGGTTSTDTQYF
TRBV28	NA	TRBJ2-5	many	TGTGCCAGCAATCCCCAGGGTAACCAAGAGACCCAGTACTTC	CASNPQGNQETQYF
TRBV3-1	NA	TRBJ1-3	NA	TGTGCCAGCAGGCGAAACTCTGGAAACACCATATATTTT	CASRRNSGNTIYF
TRBV29-1	NA	TRBJ2-1	few	TGCAGCGTTGAAGACTCCCGGCTAGCAGCCTACAATGAGCAGTTCTTC	CSVEDSRLAAYNEQFF
TRBV6-4	TRBD2	TRBJ2-4	few	TGTGCCAGATTTAGCGGGAGGGGTCCCAAAAACATTCAGTACTTC	CARFSGRGPKNIQYF
TRBV4-2	NA	TRBJ1-2	few	TGTGCCAGCAGCCTCGAGGGGATTAACTATGGCTACACCTTC	CASSLEGINYGYTF
TRBV20-1	TRBD2	TRBJ2-1	many	TGCAGTGCTAGAGGCCTTCGTGGGAGGGAAAATGAGCAGTTCTTC	CSARGLRGRENEQFF
TRBV5-1	TRBD2	TRBJ2-1	few	TGCGCCAGCAGCTTGATTAGCGGGGATCTAAATGAGCAGTTCTTC	CASSLISGDLNEQFF
TRBV10-3	NA	TRBJ2-5	NA	TGTGCCATCAGTGATACAGGGACTCAAGAGACCCAGTACTTC	CAISDTGTQETQYF
TRBV12-3/TRBV12-4	TRBD2	TRBJ2-1	NA	TGTGCCAGCATCCAGCGGGGCAACAATGAGCAGTTCTTC	CASIQRGNNEQFF
TRBV6-2/TRBV6-3	NA	TRBJ2-7	NA	TGTGCCAGCAGTTACCAGGTGCTGCGGGGGCGAACCTACGAGCAGTACTTC	CASSYQVLRGRTYEQYF
TRBV6-5	NA	TRBJ1-6	few	TGTGCCAGCAGTTACTCGATTCGGAGCTCCTATAATTCACCCCTCCACTTT	CASSYSIRSSYNSPLHF
TRBV4-2	NA	TRBJ2-3	NA	TGTGCCAGCAGCCAAGAGACTTCCACAAACCTTGTTGATACGCAGTATTTT	CASSQETSTNLVDTQYF
TRBV20-1	NA	TRBJ2-6	few	TGCAGTGCTACGGGTAGCTCTGGGGCCAACGTCCTGACTTTC	CSATGSSGANVLTF
TRBV9	NA	TRBJ2-2	NA	TGTGCCAGCAGCGTAGGCGATTGGGGCGGGGAGCTGTTTTTT	CASSVGDWGGELFF
TRBV3-1	NA	TRBJ1-1	NA	TGTGCCAGCAGCCAAGAGGGGTCGCTGATGAACACTGAAGCTTTCTTT	CASSQEGSLMNTEAFF
TRBV11-2	NA	TRBJ2-1	NA	TGTGCCAGCAGCTTAGAATTTGGAGAAAGCTCCTACAATGAGCAGTTCTTC	CASSLEFGESSYNEQFF
TRBV7-2	NA	TRBJ2-2	NA	TGTGCCAGCAGAGGCAAGGGAAGGGTGAACACCGGGGAGCTGTTTTTT	CASRGKGRVNTGELFF
TRBV4-3	NA	TRBJ1-4	few	TGCGCCAGCAGCCAAGAGACAGGCAGGGATGAAAAACTGTTTTTT	CASSQETGRDEKLFF
TRBV2	TRBD2	TRBJ2-2	NA	TGTGCCAGCAGTGACCTAGCGGGAGTGGCCGGGGAGCTGTTTTTT	CASSDLAGVAGELFF
TRBV9	NA	TRBJ1-2	many	TGTGCCAGCAGCGCCGAGAATACCTATGGCTACACCTTC	CASSAENTYGYTF
TRBV3-1	NA	TRBJ2-3	NA	TGTGCCAGCAGCCAAGACTGGGACGTTGATACGCAGTATTTT	CASSQDWDVDTQYF
TRBV20-1	NA	TRBJ1-2	NA	TGCAGTGCTAGTAAAGGGAGTGGCTACACCTTC	CSASKGSGYTF
TRBV28	TRBD1	TRBJ1-2	few	TGTGCCAGCACCCGACAGGGGATTAACTATGGCTACACCTTC	CASTRQGINYGYTF
TRBV7-2	TRBD1	TRBJ2-1	few	TGTGCCAGCAGCTTAGGTGACAGGGCAGGGAATGAGCAGTTCTTC	CASSLGDRAGNEQFF
TRBV19	NA	TRBJ2-2	few	TGTGCCAGCCGAACTCGGGAGTGGAACACCGGGGAGCTGTTTTTT	CASRTREWNTGELFF